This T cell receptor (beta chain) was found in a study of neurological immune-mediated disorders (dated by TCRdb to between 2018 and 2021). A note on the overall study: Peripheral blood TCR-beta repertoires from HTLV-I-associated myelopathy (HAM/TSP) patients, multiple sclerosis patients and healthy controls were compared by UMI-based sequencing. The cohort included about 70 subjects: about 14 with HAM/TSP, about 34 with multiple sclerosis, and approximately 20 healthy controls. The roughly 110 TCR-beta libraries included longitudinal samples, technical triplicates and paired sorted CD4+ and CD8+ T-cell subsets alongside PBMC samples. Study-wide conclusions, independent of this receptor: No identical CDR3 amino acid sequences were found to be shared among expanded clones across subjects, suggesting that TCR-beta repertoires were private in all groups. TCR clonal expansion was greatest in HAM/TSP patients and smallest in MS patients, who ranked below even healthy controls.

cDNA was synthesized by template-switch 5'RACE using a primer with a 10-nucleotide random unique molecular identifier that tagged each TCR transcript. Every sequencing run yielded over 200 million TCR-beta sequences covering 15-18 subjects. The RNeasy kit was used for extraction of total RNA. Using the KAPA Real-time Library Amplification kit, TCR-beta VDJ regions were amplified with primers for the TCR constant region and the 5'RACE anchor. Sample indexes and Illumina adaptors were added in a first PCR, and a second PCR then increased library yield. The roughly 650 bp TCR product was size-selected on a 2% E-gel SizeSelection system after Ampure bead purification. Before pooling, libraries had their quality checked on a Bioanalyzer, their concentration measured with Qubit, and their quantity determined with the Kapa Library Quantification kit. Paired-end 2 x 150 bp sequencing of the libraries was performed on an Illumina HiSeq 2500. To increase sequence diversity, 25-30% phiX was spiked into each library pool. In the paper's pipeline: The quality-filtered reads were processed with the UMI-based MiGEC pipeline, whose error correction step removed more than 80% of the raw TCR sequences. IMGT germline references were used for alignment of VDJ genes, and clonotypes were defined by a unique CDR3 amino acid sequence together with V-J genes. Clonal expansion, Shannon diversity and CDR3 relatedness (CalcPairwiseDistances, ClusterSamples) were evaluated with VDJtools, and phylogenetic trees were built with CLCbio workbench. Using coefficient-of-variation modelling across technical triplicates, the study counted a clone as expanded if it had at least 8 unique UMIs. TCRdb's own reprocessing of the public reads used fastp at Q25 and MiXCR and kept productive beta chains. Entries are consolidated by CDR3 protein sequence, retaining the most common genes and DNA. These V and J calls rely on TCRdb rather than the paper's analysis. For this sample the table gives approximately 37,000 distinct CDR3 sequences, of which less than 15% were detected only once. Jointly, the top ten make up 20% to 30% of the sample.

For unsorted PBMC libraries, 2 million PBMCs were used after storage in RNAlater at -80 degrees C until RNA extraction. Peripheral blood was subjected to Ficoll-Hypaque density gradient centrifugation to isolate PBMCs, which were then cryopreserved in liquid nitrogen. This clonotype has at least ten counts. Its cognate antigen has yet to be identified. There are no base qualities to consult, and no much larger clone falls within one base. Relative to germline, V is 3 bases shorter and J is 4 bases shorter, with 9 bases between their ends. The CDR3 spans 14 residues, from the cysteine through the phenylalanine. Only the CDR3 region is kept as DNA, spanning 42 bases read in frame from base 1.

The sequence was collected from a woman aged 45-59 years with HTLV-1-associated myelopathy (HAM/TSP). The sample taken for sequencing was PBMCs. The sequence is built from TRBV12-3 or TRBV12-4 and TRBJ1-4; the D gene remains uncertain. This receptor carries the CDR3 CASSFGRSNEKLFF. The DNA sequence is TGTGCCAGCAGTTTTGGCAGGAGTAATGAAAAACTGTTTTTT.